This is a list of T cell receptor beta chains from one sample in a study of immune heterogeneity within non-small cell lung tumors. TCRdb ran MiXCR on the multiplex PCR reads and lists one entry per CDR3 protein. The table has some 9,900 distinct CDR3 sequences, more than 25% seen once. The sample consisted of lung tumor tissue. The receptors originated from a woman between 45 and 65 years old with non-small cell lung cancer. Each CDR3 is given with its conserved first and last residue. D genes are given only for firm matches. Expanded clones are given a class, and other clones once, few, many or no size at all.

V: TRBV7-2
J: TRBJ2-5
D: NA
size: few
DNA: TGTGCCAGCAGCTTAAGGGGGGGCGGGAGTCAGGGGACCCAGTACTTC
CDR3: CASSLRGGGSQGTQYF

V: TRBV29-1
J: TRBJ1-3
D: NA
size: few
DNA: TGCAGCGTTGGCTCAGTCGGAAACACCATATATTTT
CDR3: CSVGSVGNTIYF

V: TRBV19
J: TRBJ1-2
D: NA
size: medium-sized
DNA: TGTGCCAGTAGTACAGGTGCCGGGGGTAACTATGGCTACACCTTC
CDR3: CASSTGAGGNYGYTF

V: TRBV11-2
J: TRBJ2-5
D: NA
size: NA
DNA: TGTGCCAGCAGCTCACCACCGGGGCAACAGACCCAGTACTTC
CDR3: CASSSPPGQQTQYF

V: TRBV20-1
J: TRBJ2-1
D: TRBD2
size: NA
DNA: TGCAGTGCTATACCGGGACTAGGGACAAATGAGCAGTTCTTC
CDR3: CSAIPGLGTNEQFF

V: TRBV10-1
J: TRBJ2-7
D: TRBD1
size: NA
DNA: TGCGCCAGCAGTGACGCACCGGGACAGGGGAGTTACGAGCAGTACTTC
CDR3: CASSDAPGQGSYEQYF

V: TRBV30
J: TRBJ2-7
D: TRBD2
size: NA
DNA: TGTGCCTGGAATGCAAGGGCTAGCGGGACTCCCTACGAGCAGTACTTC
CDR3: CAWNARASGTPYEQYF

V: TRBV6-1
J: TRBJ1-5
D: TRBD1
size: many
DNA: TGTGCCACGACAGGGGGCTCCAATCAGCCCCAGCATTTT
CDR3: CATTGGSNQPQHF

V: TRBV6-1
J: TRBJ1-2
D: TRBD1
size: medium-sized
DNA: TGTGCCAGCAGCAACACGGGACAGGGGTACTATGGCTACACCTTC
CDR3: CASSNTGQGYYGYTF

V: TRBV5-1
J: TRBJ2-1
D: NA
size: many
DNA: TGCGCCAGCAGCCCGGAAGTGCGCCGGGGGCAGTTCTTC
CDR3: CASSPEVRRGQFF

V: TRBV6-1
J: TRBJ1-1
D: NA
size: many
DNA: TGTGCCAGCAGCACCACAGAGAACACTGAAGCTTTCTTT
CDR3: CASSTTENTEAFF

V: TRBV12-3/TRBV12-4
J: TRBJ2-7
D: NA
size: NA
DNA: TGTGCCAGCAGCTTGCGGGAAGCCTACGAGCAGTACTTC
CDR3: CASSLREAYEQYF

V: TRBV20-1
J: TRBJ1-4
D: TRBD1
size: NA
DNA: TGCAGTGCTAGAGATCCCGCAGGGGGAGAAAAACTGTTTTTT
CDR3: CSARDPAGGEKLFF

V: TRBV5-1
J: TRBJ2-2
D: TRBD2
size: large
DNA: TGCGCCAGCAGGACTAGCGGGAACGGGGAGCTGTTTTTT
CDR3: CASRTSGNGELFF